This T cell receptor (beta chain) is drawn from a study of shared T cell receptors in the human thymus. Sequencing used immunoSEQ multiplex PCR; TCRdb keeps in-frame clones, though not all of them. The repertoire holds 700,000 to 750,000 clones, with 80% to 90% as singletons. Trimming stripped 0 bases from V and 5 bases from J, with 8 bases between. This CDR3 is 15 amino acids long. Germline assignment: CDR1 ENHRY and CDR2 SYGVKD. This clone was found a few times. The same sample was also studied in work on human thymus T cells. That source adds: Infants served as donors; they were healthy and Finnish and were having corrective surgery for congenital heart defects. The source of the thymus tissue was resections taken during corrective heart surgery. Use of V and J genes seemed skewed within the thymic and blood repertoires.

The J gene is TRBJ1-6, the V gene TRBV10-3, with D unclear. The specimen sequenced was thymocytes. The TCR originated in a girl in the first two years of life with a congenital heart defect. Here the CDR3 reads CAISESSLNNSPLHF. Written as DNA, the CDR3 is TGTGCCATCAGTGAGTCGAGTCTAAATAATTCACCCCTCCACTTT.